These 26 T cell receptor beta chains originate from one sample sequenced in a study of cytomegalovirus exposure and HLA in healthy donors. Primers included in the PCR were 60 Vbeta and 13 Jbeta primers. The assay was immunoSEQ multiplex PCR, and TCRdb's table has in-frame clones only and misses some. The sample lists roughly 100,000 clones, roughly 15% occurring once. The material sequenced was PBMCs. Receptor source: a female donor in good health and CMV-seronegative.

The CDR3 spells CAWRTRGAVFETQYF. The CDR3 nucleotides are TGTGCCTGGAGGACCCGGGGGGCTGTGTTCGAGACCCAGTACTTC. The chain links TRBV30 to TRBJ2-5; TRBD2 is a possible D gene (7 bases). The CDR3 is made up of 15 amino acids. Germline V lookup: CDR1 GTSNPN, CDR2 SVGIG (reference sequence). V lost 3 bases and J lost 5, with 19 bases in between.

The rearrangement links TRBV6-1 to TRBJ2-7; 11 bases fit TRBD2. After removal of 5 bases from V and 3 bases from J, the junction contained 6 bases not matched to a gene. CDR1 MNHNS and CDR2 SASEGT come from the germline V gene. This CDR3 has 15 residues. The CDR3 bases are TGTGCCAGCAGTAGTACTAGCGGGGGCGTCTACGAGCAGTACTTC. This encodes CASSSTSGGVYEQYF.

This clone came up a few times. V and J are TRBV29-1 and TRBJ2-6; the D is unclear. The CDR3 loop spans 14 amino acids. V was trimmed by 7 bases and J by 0 bases, leaving 10 bases between them. The germline V gene encodes CDR1 SQVTM and CDR2 ANQGSEA. In nucleotides, the CDR3 is TGCAGCGCCTATTCAGGCTCTGGGGCCAACGTCCTGACTTTC. Translation: CSAYSGSGANVLTF. The complete variable domain, with remaining parts taken from reference TRBV29-1 and TRBJ2-6, reads SAVISQKPSRDICQRGTSLTIQCQVDSQVTMMFWYRQQPGQSLTLIATANQGSEATYESGFVIDKFPISRPNLTFSTLTVSNMSPEDSSIYLCSAYSGSGANVLTFGAGSRLTVL.

Only a few counts were recorded for this clone. The rearrangement joins TRBV19 to TRBJ2-2; TRBD1 might be the D (6 bases). Trimming took 7 bases from V and 4 from J, leaving 13 bases between them. This CDR3 spans 14 amino acids. Germline CDR1 and CDR2: LNHDA and SQIVND (reference sequence). The CDR3 is CASNPGAITGELFF. CDR3 bases: TGTGCCAGTAATCCAGGGGCGATCACCGGGGAGCTGTTTTTT.

This rearrangement joins TRBV6-5 to TRBJ1-3; no definite D call. The CDR3 covers 13 residues. V was pared by 4 bases and J by 9 bases, with 13 bases between. Germline-derived CDR1 and CDR2 are MNHEY and SVGAGI. The CDR3 sequence: CASSLDTGSTIYF. The CDR3, as DNA: TGTGCCAGCAGTTTAGACACCGGCAGCACCATATATTTT.

V gene TRBV9 combines with J gene TRBJ2-5; possible D gene TRBD1, 6 bases. The CDR3 covers 15 residues. V lost 3 bases and J 0 bases, leaving 12 bases between the germline ends. Germline CDR1 SGDLS, CDR2 YYNGEE. CDR3 sequence (DNA): TGTGCCAGCAGCGCCAATACAGGGAACCAAGAGACCCAGTACTTC. Translating gives CASSANTGNQETQYF.

CDR3 region: CASSPGGWTDTQYF. CDR3 nucleotide sequence: TGCGCCAGCAGCCCAGGGGGCTGGACAGATACGCAGTATTTT. The V call is TRBV5-1, the J call TRBJ2-3; 8 nucleotides align to TRBD1. The CDR3 runs 14 residues. Germline V lookup: CDR1 SGHRS, CDR2 YFSETQ. The V and J ends lost 4 bases and 3 bases, in that order; junction bases with no gene match: 4.

The J gene is TRBJ2-2, the V gene TRBV28, with 8 bases identical to TRBD2. The CDR3 runs 16 residues. Germline V gene sequence: CDR1 MDHEN, CDR2 SYDVKM. The V gene end was trimmed by 8 bases and the J gene end by 2 bases; junction bases not matched to a gene: 10. In nucleotides, the CDR3 is TGTGCCAGCCGGGGGGGTATCGTACTTAACACCGGGGAGCTGTTTTTT. It specifies CASRGGIVLNTGELFF.

This chain links TRBV30 with TRBJ1-2, with D hard to call. Germline V gene lookup returns CDR1 GTSNPN and CDR2 SVGIG (reference sequence). This CDR3 is built from 14 residues. V gave up 4 bases and J gave up 4 bases, with 16 bases separating them. The CDR3 sequence: CAWKTAGNTYGYTF. In DNA, the CDR3 is TGTGCCTGGAAAACGGCAGGCAATACCTATGGCTACACCTTC.

This chain links TRBV27 with TRBJ2-1, with 8 bases aligning to TRBD2. Germline CDR1 MNHEY, CDR2 SMNVEV (reference sequence). The CDR3 is 15 residues long. Trimming took 4 bases from V and 4 from J; bases not matched to a gene: 6. The CDR3 region is CASSSGLEDYNEQFF. Here the CDR3 DNA reads TGTGCCAGCAGTTCGGGACTAGAGGATTACAATGAGCAGTTCTTC.

The V and J genes are TRBV28 and TRBJ1-4, with D possibly being TRBD1 (5 bases). This CDR3 region has 16 residues. CDR1 is MDHEN and CDR2 is SYDVKM in the germline V gene. The V and J ends lost 4 bases and 7 bases respectively, with 19 bases between them. DNA of the CDR3: TGTGCCAGCAGTTCGTGGGGGGTGGATATGGGTGAAAAACTGTTTTTT. This codes for CASSSWGVDMGEKLFF.

V gene TRBV23-1 combines with J gene TRBJ2-7; the match to TRBD2 covers 8 bases. TRBV23-1 is treated as an ORF (open reading frame) with a function not yet certain. This CDR3 spans 16 amino acids. Losses at the gene ends were 1 base for V and 3 bases for J; bases not matched to a gene: 8. For the CDR3, the DNA is TGCGCCAGCAGTCAATTTAAGCCGGGGGGGAACTACGAGCAGTACTTC. Amino acids: CASSQFKPGGNYEQYF.

This clone was observed a handful of times. The chain joins TRBV9 to TRBJ2-1; D remains unclear. V was shortened by 3 bases and J by 0 bases, with 10 bases between the two germline ends. CDR1 is SGDLS, CDR2 YYNGEE, per germline. The CDR3 is made up of 15 amino acids. The CDR3 bases are TGTGCCAGCAGCGGGGCGTTATCCTCCTACAATGAGCAGTTCTTC. This translates into CASSGALSSYNEQFF.

The table lists this clone with a few counts. The V gene is TRBV10-3, the J gene TRBJ2-7, with 7 bases aligning to TRBD2. The CDR3 is made up of 15 amino acids. V gave up 4 bases and J gave up 1 base; unmatched junction bases: 7. Germline values: CDR1 ENHRY, CDR2 SYGVKD. CDR3 sequence (DNA): TGTGCCATCAGTGTTCTCGGGACTACGTCCTACGAGCAGTACTTC. The encoded protein is CAISVLGTTSYEQYF.

The rearrangement uses TRBV11-2 and TRBJ1-1, with D tentatively TRBD1 (5 bases). Trimming cost V 4 bases and J 5 bases, with 14 bases left between them. This CDR3 has 14 amino acids. CDR1 is SGHAT, CDR2 FQNNGV, per germline. This chain's CDR3 is CASSSGRGGTEAFF. The CDR3 DNA sequence: TGTGCCAGCAGCTCAGGGAGGGGTGGTACTGAAGCTTTCTTT.

The chain is built from TRBV18 and TRBJ2-1; 7 positions match TRBD2. Germline V gives CDR1 KGHSH, CDR2 LQKENI. The length of the CDR3 is 15 residues. After removal of 3 bases from V and 5 bases from J, the junction contained 7 bases not matched to a gene. The CDR3 DNA reads as TGTGCCAGCTCACCCCGACTAGCCCACGACAATGAGCAGTTCTTC. This gives the protein CASSPRLAHDNEQFF.

This clone came up a few times. The chain couples TRBV11-2 to TRBJ1-5; D unclear. Germline lookup yields CDR1 SGHAT and CDR2 FQNNGV. This CDR3 spans 15 amino acids. The V and J ends lost 1 base and 7 bases respectively, with 14 bases between them. The CDR3 region is CASSLGSRIGQPQHF. Here the CDR3 DNA reads TGTGCCAGCAGCTTAGGATCCAGGATCGGCCAGCCCCAGCATTTT.

A few counts support this clone. The J gene is TRBJ2-7, the V gene TRBV4-3; 10 bases fit TRBD1. Germline V CDR1 and CDR2: LGHNA, YSLEER. V was clipped by 3 bases and J by 2 bases; unmatched bases: 10. The length of the CDR3 is 17 residues. CDR3 in DNA: TGCGCCAGCAGCCATCGACAGGGGGCCTGGGGGACCTACGAGCAGTACTTC. It yields the protein CASSHRQGAWGTYEQYF.

In this sample, this clone turned up a few times. The genes are TRBV19 and TRBJ1-5; D possibly corresponds to TRBD1 (6 bases). The CDR3 has 13 residues. The V and J ends lost 8 bases and 6 bases respectively, with 14 bases between them. The V gene's germline CDR1 is LNHDA and CDR2 SQIVND (reference sequence). The CDR3: CASAQGLGQPQHF. The CDR3 coding sequence is TGTGCCAGTGCCCAGGGGCTTGGTCAGCCCCAGCATTTT.

The rearrangement uses TRBV6-6 and TRBJ1-3; the match to TRBD1 covers 7 bases. The CDR3 has 16 amino acids. Trimming removed 0 bases from V and 4 bases from J; junction bases left unmatched: 6. Germline CDR1 MNHNY, CDR2 SVGAGI (reference sequence). The DNA for the CDR3 is TGTGCCAGCAGTTACTCGGGACAGTATCGGGGAAACACCATATATTTT. Its translation: CASSYSGQYRGNTIYF.

This clone was seen more than once but under ten times. The rearrangement joins TRBV14 to TRBJ1-1, with 8 bases fitting TRBD1. CDR1 and CDR2 (germline): SGHDN, FVKESK. V lost 4 bases and J lost 0; bases outside the gene matches: 13. The CDR3 loop spans 18 amino acids. CDR3 loop: CASSPTTPGGLVNTEAFF. The DNA for the CDR3 is TGTGCCAGCAGCCCAACTACCCCAGGGGGCCTGGTGAACACTGAAGCTTTCTTT.

The rearrangement links TRBV27 to TRBJ2-7, with 7 positions matching TRBD2. V dropped 6 bases and J dropped 2; count of bases not matched to a gene: 13. The CDR3 totals 16 residues. In germline, CDR1 is MNHEY, CDR2 SMNVEV (reference sequence). The CDR3 sequence: CASSRLGGTVTYEQYF. The CDR3 DNA reads as TGTGCCAGCAGCCGACTCGGGGGGACCGTCACCTACGAGCAGTACTTC.

This clone was seen a few times. CDR3 coding DNA: TGTGCCAGCAGCCCGCGGGCCCCCTGGGGGGATGAGCAGTTCTTC. Translation: CASSPRAPWGDEQFF. The chain carries TRBV9 and TRBJ2-1; D may be TRBD2 (6 bases). In germline, CDR1 is SGDLS, CDR2 YYNGEE. Trimming pared 4 bases from V and 8 bases from J, leaving 19 bases between. This CDR3 is 15 amino acids long.

In its sample, this clone was seen a few times. The chain couples TRBV7-3 to TRBJ2-5, with a weak D call TRBD1 (5 bases). The V end lost 5 bases, the J end lost 7 bases, and 14 bases lay between the germline ends. CDR1 SGHTA and CDR2 FQGTGA come from the germline V gene. The CDR3 spans 13 residues. The CDR3 bases are TGTGCCAGCAGCCTAGGATCGCAGGGGACCCAGTACTTC. This translates into CASSLGSQGTQYF. The full variable domain, completed using reference TRBV7-3 and TRBJ2-5, is GAGVSQTPSNKVTEKGKYVELRCDPISGHTALYWYRQSLGQGPEFLIYFQGTGAADDSGLPNDRFFAVRPEGSVSTLKIQRTERGDSAVYLCASSLGSQGTQYFGPGTRLLVL.

This clone was counted a few times. The V gene is TRBV4-3, the J gene TRBJ2-2, with 8 positions matching TRBD1. V lost 2 bases and J lost 7; bases outside the gene matches: 6. The germline CDR1 and CDR2 sequences are LGHNA and YSLEER. CDR3 length equals 15 residues. The CDR3 loop is CASSQLRGLGGELFF. DNA of the CDR3: TGCGCCAGCAGCCAACTCAGGGGGCTCGGCGGGGAGCTGTTTTTT.

The genes are TRBV4-3 and TRBJ1-6; 9 bases map to TRBD1. This CDR3 spans 13 amino acids. The V gene end was trimmed by 3 bases and the J gene end by 10 bases; junction bases not matched to a gene: 1. The germline V gene encodes CDR1 LGHNA and CDR2 YSLEER. The CDR3 reads CASSHTGGSPLHF. The CDR3 DNA reads as TGCGCCAGCAGCCATACAGGGGGCTCACCCCTCCACTTT.